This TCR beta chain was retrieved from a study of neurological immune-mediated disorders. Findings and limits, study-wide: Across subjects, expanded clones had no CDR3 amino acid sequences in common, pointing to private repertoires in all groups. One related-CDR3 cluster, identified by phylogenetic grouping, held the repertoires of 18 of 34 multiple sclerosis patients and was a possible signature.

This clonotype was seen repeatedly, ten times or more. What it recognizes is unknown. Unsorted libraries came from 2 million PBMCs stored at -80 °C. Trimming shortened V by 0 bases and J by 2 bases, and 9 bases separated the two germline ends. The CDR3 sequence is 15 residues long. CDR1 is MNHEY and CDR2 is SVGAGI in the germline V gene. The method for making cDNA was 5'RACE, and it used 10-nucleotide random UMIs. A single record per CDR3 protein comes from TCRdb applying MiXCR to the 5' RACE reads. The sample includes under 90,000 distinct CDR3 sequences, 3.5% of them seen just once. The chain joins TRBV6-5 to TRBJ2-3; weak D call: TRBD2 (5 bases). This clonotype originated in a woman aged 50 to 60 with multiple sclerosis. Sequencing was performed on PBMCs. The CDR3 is CASSYSLGVTDTQYF. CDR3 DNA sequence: TGTGCCAGCAGTTACTCCCTCGGGGTCACAGATACGCAGTATTTT.